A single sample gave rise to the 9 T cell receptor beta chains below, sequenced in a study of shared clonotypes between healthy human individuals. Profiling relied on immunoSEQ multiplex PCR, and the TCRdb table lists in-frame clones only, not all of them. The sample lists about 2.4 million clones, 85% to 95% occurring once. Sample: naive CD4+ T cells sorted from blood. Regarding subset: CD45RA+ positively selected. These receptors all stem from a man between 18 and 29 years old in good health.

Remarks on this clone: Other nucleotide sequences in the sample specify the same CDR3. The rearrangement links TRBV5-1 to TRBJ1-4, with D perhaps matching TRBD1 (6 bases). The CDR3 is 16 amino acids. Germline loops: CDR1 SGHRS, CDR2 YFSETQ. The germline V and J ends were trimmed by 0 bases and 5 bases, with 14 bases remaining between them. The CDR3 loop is CASSLGTGSGNEKLFF. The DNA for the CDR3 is TGCGCCAGCAGCTTGGGCACAGGGTCCGGGAATGAAAAACTGTTTTTT.

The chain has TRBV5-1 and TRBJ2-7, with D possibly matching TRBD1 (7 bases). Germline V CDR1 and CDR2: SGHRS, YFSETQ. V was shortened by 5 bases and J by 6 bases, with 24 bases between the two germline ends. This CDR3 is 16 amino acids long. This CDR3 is CASRTLAGQSYPEQYF. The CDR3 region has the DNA TGCGCCAGCAGGACCCTTGCGGGACAGAGTTATCCCGAGCAGTACTTC.

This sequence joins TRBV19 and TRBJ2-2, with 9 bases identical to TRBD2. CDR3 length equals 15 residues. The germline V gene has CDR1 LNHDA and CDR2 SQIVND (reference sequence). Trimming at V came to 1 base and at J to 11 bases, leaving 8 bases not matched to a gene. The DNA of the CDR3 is TGTGCCAGTAGTATAGTGTGGCGGGAGGGCCGCGAGCTGTTTTTT. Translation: CASSIVWREGRELFF.

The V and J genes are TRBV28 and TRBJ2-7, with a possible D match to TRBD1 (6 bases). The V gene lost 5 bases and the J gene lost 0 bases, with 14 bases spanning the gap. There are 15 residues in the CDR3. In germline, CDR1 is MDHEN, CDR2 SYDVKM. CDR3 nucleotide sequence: TGTGCCAGCAGTCCCGGGACACATAGCTCCTACGAGCAGTACTTC. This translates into CASSPGTHSSYEQYF.

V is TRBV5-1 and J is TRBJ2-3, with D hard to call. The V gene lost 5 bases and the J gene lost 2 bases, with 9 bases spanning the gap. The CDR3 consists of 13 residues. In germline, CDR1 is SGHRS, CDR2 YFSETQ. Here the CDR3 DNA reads TGCGCCAGCAGGGATCCTAACACAGATACGCAGTATTTT. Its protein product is CASRDPNTDTQYF.

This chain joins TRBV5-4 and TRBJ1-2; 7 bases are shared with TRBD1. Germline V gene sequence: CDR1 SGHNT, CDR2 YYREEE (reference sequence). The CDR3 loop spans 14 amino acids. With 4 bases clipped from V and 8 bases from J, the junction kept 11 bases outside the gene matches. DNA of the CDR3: TGTGCCAGCAGCGTCCCGGGACAGACTTGGGGCTACACCTTC. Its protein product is CASSVPGQTWGYTF.

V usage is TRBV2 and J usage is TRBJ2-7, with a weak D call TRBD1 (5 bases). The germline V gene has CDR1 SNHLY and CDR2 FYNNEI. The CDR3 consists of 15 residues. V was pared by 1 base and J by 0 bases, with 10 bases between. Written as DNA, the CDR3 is TGTGCCAGCAGTGAAGTGGACATAAACTCCTACGAGCAGTACTTC. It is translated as CASSEVDINSYEQYF.

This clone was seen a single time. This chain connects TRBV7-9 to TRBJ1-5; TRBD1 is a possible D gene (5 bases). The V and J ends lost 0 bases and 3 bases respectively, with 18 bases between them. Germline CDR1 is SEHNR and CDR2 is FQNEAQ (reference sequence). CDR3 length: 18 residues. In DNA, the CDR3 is TGTGCCAGCAGCTTAGCGTGGGGGGACGGGACTCTCAATCAGCCCCAGCATTTT. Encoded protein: CASSLAWGDGTLNQPQHF.

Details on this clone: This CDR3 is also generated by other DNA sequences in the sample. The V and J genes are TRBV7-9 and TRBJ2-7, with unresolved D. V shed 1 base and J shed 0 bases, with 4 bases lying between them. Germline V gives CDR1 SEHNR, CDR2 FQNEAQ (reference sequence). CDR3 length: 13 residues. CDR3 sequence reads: CASSLVNSYEQYF. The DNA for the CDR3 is TGTGCCAGCAGCTTAGTCAACTCCTACGAGCAGTACTTC.